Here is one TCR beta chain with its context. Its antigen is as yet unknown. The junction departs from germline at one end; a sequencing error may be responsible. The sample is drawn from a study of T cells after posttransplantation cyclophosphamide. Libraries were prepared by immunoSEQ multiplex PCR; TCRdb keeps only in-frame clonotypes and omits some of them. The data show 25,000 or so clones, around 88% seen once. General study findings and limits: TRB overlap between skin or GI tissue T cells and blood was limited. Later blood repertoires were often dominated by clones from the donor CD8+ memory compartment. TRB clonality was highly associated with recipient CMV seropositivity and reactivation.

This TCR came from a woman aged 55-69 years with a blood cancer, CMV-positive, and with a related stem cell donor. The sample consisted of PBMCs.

The chain's CDR3 is CASSAWLAGEEF. CDR3 in DNA: TGTGCCAGCAGTGCTTGGCTAGCGGGAGAGGAGTTC. The rearrangement joins TRBV2 to TRBJ2-7, with TRBD2 matching over 10 bases. Germline CDR1 is SNHLY and CDR2 is FYNNEI. The CDR3 spans 12 residues.